These T cell receptor beta chains were read from a single sample in a study of blood T cell repertoires in COVID-19. The method was immunoSEQ multiplex PCR; TCRdb's version includes in-frame clones alone and lacks a portion of them. The repertoire holds hundreds of thousands of clones, with about 88% as singletons. The sample taken for sequencing was PBMCs or T cells enriched from blood (not recorded which). Receptors originate from a woman between 50 and 59 years old who had recovered from COVID-19. Each CDR3 is given with its conserved first and last residue. A D gene is named only where the DNA matches it firmly. Clone size is not always given. Where it is, it says once, few, many or a class for expanded clones.

V gene: TRBV7-6
clone size: .
D gene: .
J gene: TRBJ2-2
CDR3 protein: CASSLAGRETGELFF
CDR3 DNA: TGTGCCAGCAGCTTAGCCGGTCGGGAGACCGGGGAGCTGTTTTTT

V gene: TRBV4-1
clone size: .
D gene: .
J gene: TRBJ2-3
CDR3 protein: CASSQDSTDTQYF
CDR3 DNA: TGCGCCAGCAGCCAAGACTCCACAGATACGCAGTATTTT

V gene: TRBV7-9
clone size: .
D gene: TRBD2
J gene: TRBJ2-5
CDR3 protein: CASSLDLAGQETQYF
CDR3 DNA: TGTGCCAGCAGCTTAGATCTAGCGGGGCAAGAGACCCAGTACTTC

V gene: TRBV30
clone size: .
D gene: .
J gene: TRBJ2-3
CDR3 protein: CAWSRGTGDTQYF
CDR3 DNA: TGTGCCTGGAGCAGGGGAACCGGAGATACGCAGTATTTT

V gene: TRBV29-1
clone size: .
D gene: .
J gene: TRBJ1-3
CDR3 protein: CSVVAGGNTIYF
CDR3 DNA: TGCAGCGTTGTTGCGGGGGGAAACACCATATATTTT

V gene: TRBV5-1
clone size: once
D gene: .
J gene: TRBJ1-2
CDR3 protein: CASSLVGDGYTF
CDR3 DNA: TGCGCCAGCAGCTTGGTAGGGGATGGCTACACCTTC

V gene: TRBV28
clone size: .
D gene: .
J gene: TRBJ1-1
CDR3 protein: CASSLRRLNTEAFF
CDR3 DNA: TGTGCCAGCAGTTTACGGAGATTGAACACTGAAGCTTTCTTT

V gene: TRBV5-4
clone size: few
D gene: .
J gene: TRBJ2-7
CDR3 protein: CASREAGYSYEQYF
CDR3 DNA: TGTGCCAGCAGGGAAGCAGGGTACTCCTACGAGCAGTACTTC

V gene: TRBV3-1/TRBV3-2
clone size: .
D gene: TRBD2
J gene: TRBJ2-7
CDR3 protein: CASSQGREAEQYF
CDR3 DNA: TGTGCCAGCAGCCAGGGTCGGGAGGCCGAGCAGTACTTC

V gene: TRBV18
clone size: .
D gene: .
J gene: TRBJ2-3
CDR3 protein: CASSQQGSTDTQYF
CDR3 DNA: TGTGCCAGCTCACAGCAGGGTAGCACAGATACGCAGTATTTT

V gene: TRBV27
clone size: once
D gene: TRBD1
J gene: TRBJ1-6
CDR3 protein: CASSLGQGWSPLHF
CDR3 DNA: TGTGCCAGCAGCCTGGGACAGGGGTGGTCACCCCTCCACTTT

V gene: TRBV10-2
clone size: .
D gene: .
J gene: TRBJ2-3
CDR3 protein: CASSTGEADTQYF
CDR3 DNA: TGCGCCAGCAGTACAGGGGAGGCAGATACGCAGTATTTT

V gene: TRBV5-4
clone size: .
D gene: TRBD2
J gene: TRBJ2-7
CDR3 protein: CASSLLLAGEQYF
CDR3 DNA: TGTGCCAGCAGCTTGTTACTAGCGGGCGAGCAGTACTTC

V gene: TRBV4-1
clone size: .
D gene: .
J gene: TRBJ2-1
CDR3 protein: CASSQGAGYYNEQFF
CDR3 DNA: TGCGCCAGCAGCCAAGGGGCAGGATACTACAATGAGCAGTTCTTC

V gene: TRBV18
clone size: .
D gene: .
J gene: TRBJ2-1
CDR3 protein: CASSPPLAANEQFF
CDR3 DNA: TGTGCCAGCTCACCTCCTTTAGCGGCCAATGAGCAGTTCTTC

V gene: TRBV27
clone size: .
D gene: TRBD1
J gene: TRBJ1-4
CDR3 protein: CASSLTPGQGKAGNEKLFF
CDR3 DNA: TGTGCCAGCAGTCTTACTCCGGGACAGGGTAAGGCCGGGAATGAAAAACTGTTTTTT

V gene: TRBV5-5
clone size: .
D gene: .
J gene: TRBJ1-3
CDR3 protein: CASSLADGSSGNTIYF
CDR3 DNA: TGTGCCAGCAGCTTGGCCGATGGTAGCTCTGGAAACACCATATATTTT

V gene: TRBV5-1
clone size: .
D gene: TRBD1
J gene: TRBJ1-1
CDR3 protein: CASSVGQGVWTEAFF
CDR3 DNA: TGCGCCAGCAGCGTAGGACAGGGCGTTTGGACTGAAGCTTTCTTT

V gene: TRBV2
clone size: once
D gene: .
J gene: TRBJ1-3
CDR3 protein: CASSLTPGTSGNTIYF
CDR3 DNA: TGTGCCAGCAGTCTTACTCCCGGGACAAGTGGAAACACCATATATTTT

V gene: TRBV27
clone size: .
D gene: TRBD2
J gene: TRBJ2-7
CDR3 protein: CASSPRIGKTSGRRGEQYF
CDR3 DNA: TGTGCCAGCAGCCCGCGAATCGGGAAAACTAGCGGGAGAAGAGGCGAGCAGTACTTC

V gene: TRBV10-3
clone size: .
D gene: TRBD1
J gene: TRBJ1-4
CDR3 protein: CATGGGTTNEKLFF
CDR3 DNA: TGTGCCACCGGAGGGGGCACAACTAATGAAAAACTGTTTTTT

V gene: TRBV5-1
clone size: once
D gene: TRBD2
J gene: TRBJ2-1
CDR3 protein: CASSLVSGGSNEQFF
CDR3 DNA: TGCGCCAGCAGCTTGGTCTCTGGCGGGAGCAATGAGCAGTTCTTC

V gene: TRBV7-9
clone size: .
D gene: .
J gene: TRBJ2-5
CDR3 protein: CASSLVGALPLKETQYF
CDR3 DNA: TGTGCCAGCAGCTTAGTGGGGGCGCTTCCACTGAAAGAGACCCAGTACTTC

V gene: TRBV20-1
clone size: .
D gene: .
J gene: TRBJ2-1
CDR3 protein: CSASGKERFNEQFF
CDR3 DNA: TGCAGTGCTAGTGGGAAGGAGCGTTTCAATGAGCAGTTCTTC

V gene: TRBV19
clone size: .
D gene: .
J gene: TRBJ1-5
CDR3 protein: CASSTRSDRINQPQHF
CDR3 DNA: TGTGCCAGTAGCACTAGATCCGACCGGATCAATCAGCCCCAGCATTTT

V gene: TRBV5-1
clone size: .
D gene: .
J gene: TRBJ2-7
CDR3 protein: CASSVRGVPYEQYF
CDR3 DNA: TGCGCCAGCAGCGTCCGGGGAGTCCCCTACGAGCAGTACTTC

V gene: TRBV7-6
clone size: .
D gene: .
J gene: TRBJ2-2
CDR3 protein: CASSLRQGGNTGELFF
CDR3 DNA: TGTGCCAGCAGCTTAAGGCAGGGGGGAAACACCGGGGAGCTGTTTTTT

V gene: TRBV6-5
clone size: .
D gene: TRBD2
J gene: TRBJ2-1
CDR3 protein: CASKLAGGAYNEQFF
CDR3 DNA: TGTGCCAGCAAACTAGCGGGAGGTGCCTACAATGAGCAGTTCTTC

V gene: TRBV18
clone size: .
D gene: .
J gene: TRBJ1-5
CDR3 protein: CASSPGAGLNQPQHF
CDR3 DNA: TGTGCCAGCTCACCTGGGGCTGGCCTTAATCAGCCCCAGCATTTT

V gene: TRBV5-1
clone size: .
D gene: TRBD1
J gene: TRBJ2-3
CDR3 protein: CASSPRTGSTDTQYF
CDR3 DNA: TGCGCCAGCAGCCCCCGGACAGGGAGCACAGATACGCAGTATTTT

V gene: TRBV7-9
clone size: .
D gene: .
J gene: TRBJ2-2
CDR3 protein: CASSSSTRVGTGELFF
CDR3 DNA: TGTGCCAGCAGCTCTTCAACTAGGGTGGGCACCGGGGAGCTGTTTTTT

V gene: TRBV25-1
clone size: .
D gene: TRBD1
J gene: TRBJ1-3
CDR3 protein: CASRKQGARGNTIYF
CDR3 DNA: TGTGCCAGCAGGAAACAGGGGGCACGAGGAAACACCATATATTTT

V gene: TRBV30
clone size: once
D gene: .
J gene: TRBJ2-3
CDR3 protein: CAWNRGVADTQYF
CDR3 DNA: TGTGCCTGGAACCGCGGGGTTGCAGATACGCAGTATTTT

V gene: TRBV29-1
clone size: .
D gene: TRBD1
J gene: TRBJ2-1
CDR3 protein: CSVESGQGQFNEQFF
CDR3 DNA: TGCAGCGTTGAGTCGGGACAGGGTCAATTCAATGAGCAGTTCTTC

V gene: TRBV7-2
clone size: .
D gene: .
J gene: TRBJ2-3
CDR3 protein: CASSPGGLRGGKQYF
CDR3 DNA: TGTGCCAGCAGCCCAGGCGGACTGAGGGGGGGGAAGCAGTATTTT

V gene: TRBV27
clone size: few
D gene: .
J gene: TRBJ1-2
CDR3 protein: CASSQRIKDRDYGYTF
CDR3 DNA: TGTGCCAGCAGTCAGAGAATCAAGGACAGAGACTATGGCTACACCTTC

V gene: TRBV7-8
clone size: few
D gene: .
J gene: TRBJ1-1
CDR3 protein: CASSLDHPRAVNTEAFF
CDR3 DNA: TGTGCCAGCAGCTTAGATCATCCGCGGGCGGTGAACACTGAAGCTTTCTTT

V gene: TRBV15
clone size: .
D gene: .
J gene: TRBJ2-3
CDR3 protein: CATSLQSQEPLDTQYF
CDR3 DNA: TGTGCCACCAGCTTACAGAGCCAGGAACCCTTAGATACGCAGTATTTT

V gene: TRBV5-1
clone size: .
D gene: .
J gene: TRBJ2-2
CDR3 protein: CASQLEGGVSVAGELFF
CDR3 DNA: TGCGCCAGCCAATTGGAGGGTGGGGTGTCTGTCGCCGGGGAGCTGTTTTTT

V gene: TRBV19
clone size: .
D gene: .
J gene: TRBJ2-6
CDR3 protein: CASGPGDSGANVLTF
CDR3 DNA: TGTGCCAGTGGACCAGGGGACTCTGGGGCCAACGTCCTGACTTTC

V gene: TRBV12-3/TRBV12-4
clone size: .
D gene: .
J gene: TRBJ1-1
CDR3 protein: CASRKQGGSEAFF
CDR3 DNA: TGTGCCAGCAGGAAACAGGGTGGTTCTGAAGCTTTCTTT

V gene: TRBV19
clone size: .
D gene: TRBD2
J gene: TRBJ2-5
CDR3 protein: CASSIVGGGSGETQYF
CDR3 DNA: TGTGCCAGTAGTATAGTCGGCGGGGGATCCGGGGAGACCCAGTACTTC